The rows below give T cell receptor beta chains drawn from one sample of a study of spatial heterogeneity in lung cancer. TCRdb analysed the 5' RACE reads with MiXCR anew, one entry per CDR3 protein. Of 25,000 or so distinct CDR3 sequences in the sample, 9.5% to 15% were seen once. The sequencing used PBMCs, collected at surgery. Source of these receptors: a female donor with early-stage non-small cell lung cancer. Both conserved end residues are part of each CDR3. The D gene is left open where the match is weak. Part of the rows lack a size; the others show once, few, many or a class for expanded clones.

J	V	size	D	DNA	CDR3
TRBJ2-5	TRBV9	many	.	TGTGCCAGCAGCGTAGGTTTCAGACAAGAGACCCAGTACTTC	CASSVGFRQETQYF
TRBJ2-1	TRBV3-1	many	.	TGTGCCAGCAGCCAACAGCCCTTGGGGAGCTCCTACAATGAGCAGTTCTTC	CASSQQPLGSSYNEQFF
TRBJ2-5	TRBV20-1	.	.	TGCAGTGCTAGAGATGGAACTAGCAGACAAGAGACCCAGTACTTC	CSARDGTSRQETQYF
TRBJ2-2	TRBV7-3	few	.	TGTGCCAGCAGCTTACGGTCCGGGGAGCTGTTTTTT	CASSLRSGELFF
TRBJ1-2	TRBV10-3	many	TRBD1	TGTGCCATCAGGCTCTGGACAGGAGACCTAAATGGCTATGGCTACACCTTC	CAIRLWTGDLNGYGYTF
TRBJ1-5	TRBV12-3/TRBV12-4	.	TRBD1	TGTGCCAGCAGTCCTCCAGGGGGCGGCAATCAGCCCCAGCATTTT	CASSPPGGGNQPQHF
TRBJ2-3	TRBV5-1	few	TRBD2	TGCGCCAGCAGCTTCGGACTAGATCCCGCTCGGGGTACGCAGTATTTT	CASSFGLDPARGTQYF
TRBJ1-2	TRBV19	.	.	TGTGCCAGTAGTATACTGGGGCAGGAGTATGGCTACACCTTC	CASSILGQEYGYTF
TRBJ1-2	TRBV2	many	TRBD1	TGTGCCAGCAGTGGCCGGCGGGGACAGAACTATGGCTACACCTTC	CASSGRRGQNYGYTF
TRBJ2-3	TRBV7-9	many	TRBD1	TGTGCCAGCAGCCCGGGACAGGGGGCTGCAGATACGCAGTATTTT	CASSPGQGAADTQYF
TRBJ2-7	TRBV6-2/TRBV6-3	.	.	TGTGCCAGCAGTTACTCGGGTCTCGAGGGGTACGAGCAGTACTTC	CASSYSGLEGYEQYF
TRBJ1-6	TRBV20-1	few	TRBD1	TGCAGTGCTACTACAGGGGATAATTCACCCCTCCACTTT	CSATTGDNSPLHF
TRBJ2-3	TRBV12-3/TRBV12-4	many	.	TGTGCCAGCAGTTTGGGGCTCAGTGTGGACACAGATACGCAGTATTTT	CASSLGLSVDTDTQYF
TRBJ1-4	TRBV28	many	.	TGTGCCAGCAGTTCCGGGGAGAGGGTCGGAGAAAAACTGTTTTTT	CASSSGERVGEKLFF
TRBJ2-1	TRBV5-4	.	TRBD2	TGTGCCAGCAGCCTAGAGCGGGGGGTCACCTACAATGAGCAGTTCTTC	CASSLERGVTYNEQFF
TRBJ1-5	TRBV12-3/TRBV12-4	many	.	TGTGCCAGCAGACCATCCGCCGGGTACAATCAGCCCCAGCATTTT	CASRPSAGYNQPQHF
TRBJ2-2	TRBV7-9	few	.	TGTGCCAGCAGCTTGCAGGGGGGAGCGAACACCGGGGAGCTGTTTTTT	CASSLQGGANTGELFF
TRBJ2-1	TRBV9	many	.	TGTGCCAGCAGCGTAGCCGGGGGATCCTACAATGAGCAGTTCTTC	CASSVAGGSYNEQFF
TRBJ2-3	TRBV3-1	many	.	TGTGCCAGCAGCCCACGGGAGTTTCAAGGAGATACGCAGTATTTT	CASSPREFQGDTQYF
TRBJ2-7	TRBV27	few	TRBD1	TGTGCCAGCAGGCAGGGGGCTACCTACGAGCAGTACTTC	CASRQGATYEQYF
TRBJ2-1	TRBV7-9	many	.	TGTGCCAGCAGAACCAACTTCCGGGACGGTAACAATGAGCAGTTCTTC	CASRTNFRDGNNEQFF
TRBJ1-1	TRBV15	.	.	TGTGCCACCAGCAGCTCCCTTGGGGTCACTGAAGCTTTCTTT	CATSSSLGVTEAFF
TRBJ1-6	TRBV7-2	few	TRBD1	TGTGCCAGCAGCTTAAGACAGGGGATGGGATCACCCCTCCACTTT	CASSLRQGMGSPLHF
TRBJ1-2	TRBV29-1	.	TRBD1	TGCAGCGTTGATCCAGGGGGCATGAACTATGGCTACACCTTC	CSVDPGGMNYGYTF
TRBJ2-2	TRBV12-3/TRBV12-4	.	.	TGTGCCAGCAGTCCCCCCATCCTCGGGACCCTGAACACCGGGGAGCTGTTTTTT	CASSPPILGTLNTGELFF
TRBJ1-5	TRBV6-2/TRBV6-3	few	.	TGTGCCAGCTCGCCCCGCGGGGGGGAAGGGCAGCCCCAGCATTTT	CASSPRGGEGQPQHF
TRBJ2-3	TRBV10-3	many	TRBD1	TGTGCCATCAGATCGACAGGGGACGCGAGTGATACGCAGTATTTT	CAIRSTGDASDTQYF
TRBJ2-5	TRBV7-2	many	.	TGTGCCAGCAGCTCGGGACTGAAAGAGACCCAGTACTTC	CASSSGLKETQYF
TRBJ1-4	TRBV15	many	.	TGTGCCACCAGCAGAGATCTAGCTAATGAAAAACTGTTTTTT	CATSRDLANEKLFF
TRBJ2-5	TRBV7-3	.	.	TGTGCCAGCAGCTTAAATGGACTACGATCGGAGACCCAGTACTTC	CASSLNGLRSETQYF
TRBJ1-1	TRBV7-7	medium-sized	.	TGTGCTAGCAGCTTAGTGGAGAACACTGAAGCTTTCTTT	CASSLVENTEAFF
TRBJ1-1	TRBV4-3	many	.	TGCGCCAGCAGCCAAGCTGTGGCAGATGAAGCTTTCTTT	CASSQAVADEAFF
TRBJ1-2	TRBV12-3/TRBV12-4	many	TRBD1	TGTGCCAGCAGTTCTCCAATGGACAGGGACTATGGCTACACCTTC	CASSSPMDRDYGYTF
TRBJ2-7	TRBV9	many	TRBD2	TGTGCCAGCAGCGTAGGGGATAGCGGGTACGAGCAGTACTTC	CASSVGDSGYEQYF
TRBJ2-1	TRBV10-3	many	.	TGTGCCATCAGTTCGCCGGGACAAAGGAACAGTGAGCAGTTCTTC	CAISSPGQRNSEQFF
TRBJ2-7	TRBV4-3	many	.	TGCGCCAGCAGCCAAAGCCGGGACGTCATGTACGAGCAGTACTTC	CASSQSRDVMYEQYF
TRBJ1-6	TRBV5-4	many	TRBD1	TGTGCCAGCAGGGACCGGGACAGGGGAAATTCACCCCTCCACTTT	CASRDRDRGNSPLHF
TRBJ2-7	TRBV3-1	many	.	TGTGCCAGCAGCCAAGGGGCGGTCCCGACCTACGAGCAGTACTTC	CASSQGAVPTYEQYF
TRBJ2-5	TRBV28	.	.	TGTGCCAGCAGTTCAGGTGGAGAGACCCAGTACTTC	CASSSGGETQYF
TRBJ2-5	TRBV5-1	many	.	TGCGCCAGCAGCTTGGGGCTGAGAGAAGAGACCCAGTACTTC	CASSLGLREETQYF
TRBJ1-4	TRBV7-2	many	.	TGTGCCAGCAGCCTTGGACAGTGGCCGGGTGAAAAACTGTTTTTT	CASSLGQWPGEKLFF
TRBJ1-5	TRBV5-5	few	TRBD1	TGTGCCAGCAGCCAACAGGGGAACAATCAGCCCCAGCATTTT	CASSQQGNNQPQHF
TRBJ2-1	TRBV5-8	few	TRBD1	TGTGCCAGCAGATGGACAGGTGGAAACTACAATGAGCAGTTCTTC	CASRWTGGNYNEQFF
TRBJ1-5	TRBV5-1	many	.	TGCGCCAGCAGCTTGGACGTCAATCAGCCCCAGCATTTT	CASSLDVNQPQHF
TRBJ2-7	TRBV7-2	.	.	TGTGCCAGCAGCTTAGCAGCGAGGGGCAGTGAGCAGTACTTC	CASSLAARGSEQYF
TRBJ2-2	TRBV10-3	.	TRBD2	TGTGCCATCGGGGGACTAGCGGGCACCGGGGAGCTGTTTTTT	CAIGGLAGTGELFF
TRBJ1-1	TRBV11-3	few	TRBD1	TGTGCCAGCAGCTTAGGACAGGGGGCTGAAGCTTTCTTT	CASSLGQGAEAFF
TRBJ2-1	TRBV6-2/TRBV6-3	many	.	TGTGCCTGCGCGGCAGGCGGGTACAATGAGCAGTTCTTC	CACAAGGYNEQFF
TRBJ1-6	TRBV2	many	.	TGTGCCAGCAGTGAAGGCTGGGAATCCTCACCCCTCCACTTT	CASSEGWESSPLHF
TRBJ1-6	TRBV4-3	many	.	TGCGCCAGCAGCCGGGACGGGGATAATTCACCCCTCCACTTT	CASSRDGDNSPLHF
TRBJ1-2	TRBV7-2	many	.	TGTGCCAGCAGCCCACCCCAAGGGTACTATGGCTACACCTTC	CASSPPQGYYGYTF
TRBJ2-7	TRBV7-2	many	TRBD2	TGTGCCAGCAGCTTGCGGGGGAATCCGTCCTACGAGCAGTACTTC	CASSLRGNPSYEQYF
TRBJ1-1	TRBV6-2/TRBV6-3	many	.	TGTGCCAGCAGTCTTGTTCAGAACACTGAAGCTTTCTTT	CASSLVQNTEAFF
TRBJ2-2	TRBV6-5	many	.	TGTGCCAGCAGTTACTCGTTCCCCGCGAACACCGGGGAGCTGTTTTTT	CASSYSFPANTGELFF
TRBJ2-5	TRBV29-1	many	.	TGCAGCGTTGAAAATGACGGTCAAGAGACCCAGTACTTC	CSVENDGQETQYF
TRBJ2-7	TRBV2	many	TRBD2	TGTGCCAGCAGGCCGGGACTAGCGGGAGTAGGGTACGAGCAGTACTTC	CASRPGLAGVGYEQYF
TRBJ2-5	TRBV12-3/TRBV12-4	many	TRBD1	TGTGCCAGCAGTTTAGGACAGGGAAGGGAAAAGACCCAGTACTTC	CASSLGQGREKTQYF